Listed below are T cell receptor beta chains from one sample, sequenced in a study of shared clonotypes between healthy human individuals. Sequencing was performed with immunoSEQ multiplex PCR; in TCRdb, only in-frame clones are kept and a portion is missing. This table holds about 2.3 million clones, approximately 95% found once. The material sequenced was naive CD4+ T cells from PBMCs. The receptors were gathered from a man in his late teens or twenties in good health. Some clones in this sample may be carry-over from other donors' samples. CDR3s include the opening cysteine and the closing phenylalanine or tryptophan. The D gene is left open where the match is weak.

TRBV6-4	TRBJ2-5	-	CARRDVETQYF
TRBV10-3	TRBJ2-7	-	CAISETSAATYEQYF
TRBV6-5	TRBJ2-3	TRBD2	CASSRSGRATDTQYF
TRBV29-1	TRBJ1-3	-	CSVGDTGNTIYF
TRBV5-1	TRBJ2-7	TRBD1	CASRRDRGSYEQYF
TRBV9	TRBJ2-5	-	CASSPHALRFQETQYF
TRBV7-2	TRBJ2-7	TRBD2	CASSSVAGNYQQYF
TRBV6-1	TRBJ2-1	-	CASSDLAPTYNEQFF
TRBV11-2	TRBJ1-2	TRBD1	CASSRITGTGHGYTF
TRBV15	TRBJ1-4	-	CATSREAEANEKLFF
TRBV27	TRBJ2-3	-	CASSLLPRGTDTQYF
TRBV28	TRBJ1-1	TRBD1	CASSETGTWNTEAFF
TRBV5-6	TRBJ2-6	TRBD2	CASSPSGLARDAGANVLTF
TRBV7-3	TRBJ2-5	-	CASSLGIRAQETQYF
TRBV5-1	TRBJ1-1	TRBD1	CASSLLGTEAEAFF
TRBV7-8	TRBJ2-1	-	CASSLVSEQFF
TRBV10-3	TRBJ2-6	TRBD1	CAISDSGTGGAGANVLTF
TRBV13	TRBJ2-7	-	CASKVMGKGSEQYF
TRBV5-4	TRBJ1-2	TRBD1	CASSLGNRGDLYGYTF
TRBV6-1	TRBJ2-1	TRBD2	CASSDPSGRARGNEQFF
TRBV5-6	TRBJ2-7	-	CASSLGGRYEQYF
TRBV7-2	TRBJ2-7	TRBD2	CASSISGSSYEQYF
TRBV18	TRBJ2-2	-	CASSPTAGGTGELFF
TRBV7-3	TRBJ2-3	TRBD2	CASSPSSGSLGWTQYF
TRBV10-3	TRBJ2-1	TRBD2	CATTTGLAGGMGEQFF
TRBV7-9	TRBJ2-1	TRBD2	CASSSPSGHYNEQFF
TRBV27	TRBJ1-5	-	CASSCQVSEPRRGYSNQPQHF
TRBV5-1	TRBJ2-7	-	CASSGTGYEQYF
TRBV6-1	TRBJ2-7	TRBD1	CASSGTGVKYF
TRBV27	TRBJ2-1	TRBD2	CATRGFLAGVLLGEQFF
TRBV6-1	TRBJ2-7	-	CASILGGITYEQYF
TRBV5-1	TRBJ2-3	-	CASSSPTDTQYF
TRBV10-1	TRBJ2-2	-	CASSEFRGAGTGELFF
TRBV5-1	TRBJ1-2	-	CASSLVPGPGGYTF
TRBV18	TRBJ1-3	-	CASSPGAKNSGNTIYF
TRBV7-3	TRBJ1-2	-	CASSLRGSTGGYTF
TRBV11-2	TRBJ2-2	-	CASASFSGELFF
TRBV4-1	TRBJ2-1	-	CASSQETRGEQFF
TRBV28	TRBJ2-2	-	CASRLNTGELFF
TRBV6-1	TRBJ1-5	-	CASSDILQPQHF
TRBV9	TRBJ2-6	TRBD1	CASSTTSGQPSGANVLTF
TRBV6-1	TRBJ1-2	-	CASIEQPDYYGYTF
TRBV20-1	TRBJ2-7	-	CSATTGFEQYF
TRBV6-1	TRBJ2-7	TRBD2	CASKISGSSDDEQYF
TRBV2	TRBJ1-2	-	CASVATVAFSYGYTF
TRBV15	TRBJ1-1	-	CATSREFAGAEAFF
TRBV6-6	TRBJ1-4	-	CASSRREGGKLFF
TRBV15	TRBJ1-5	TRBD1	CATSRDPTGEGQPQHF